The 18 T cell receptor beta chains listed next were all sequenced from one sample in a study of cytomegalovirus exposure and HLA in healthy donors. Primers included in the PCR were 60 Vbeta and 13 Jbeta primers. Data came from immunoSEQ multiplex PCR; TCRdb stores just in-frame clones and leaves some out. Altogether about 180,000 clones are present, roughly 77% being singletons, with the ten largest covering about 1.9%. The sequenced material came from PBMCs. The receptors were gathered from a woman in her twenties or thirties in good health and CMV-seronegative.

In this sample, this clone turned up a few times. This sequence joins TRBV15 and TRBJ1-1; the D is unclear. Germline V gene sequence: CDR1 LNHNV, CDR2 YYDKDF (reference sequence). V was shortened by 0 bases and J by 2 bases, with 7 bases between the two germline ends. This CDR3 is built from 14 residues. Here the CDR3 DNA reads TGTGCCACCAGCAGAGATGAGGTCAACACTGAAGCTTTCTTT. It codes for CATSRDEVNTEAFF.

CDR3 nucleotide sequence: TGCGCCAGCAGCAGGGACAGGTCGGGGAGTTCACCCCTCCACTTT. This codes for CASSRDRSGSSPLHF. This chain joins TRBV5-1 and TRBJ1-6; 8 positions match TRBD1. This CDR3 has 15 residues. Germline V gene lookup returns CDR1 SGHRS and CDR2 YFSETQ. V lost 4 bases to trimming and J lost 9 bases; unmatched junction nucleotides: 9.

This clone has just a few counts. The chain is built from TRBV7-2 and TRBJ1-4; no definite D call. Trimming removed 6 bases from V and 6 bases from J, with 11 bases in between. This CDR3 is built from 13 residues. Germline CDR1 reads SGHTA; CDR2 reads FQGNSA. CDR3 region: CASSSFTDEKLFF. The CDR3 DNA follows: TGTGCCAGCAGTTCTTTCACGGATGAAAAACTGTTTTTT.

V usage is TRBV27 and J usage is TRBJ2-7, with 9 bases lining up with TRBD1. V lost 6 bases, J lost 5 bases, and 11 bases stayed unmatched. Germline assignment: CDR1 MNHEY and CDR2 SMNVEV (reference sequence). The CDR3 totals 15 residues. The CDR3 DNA is TGTGCCAGCAGCATCAACCGGGACAGGGTCCACGAGCAGTACTTC. Its protein is CASSINRDRVHEQYF.

This chain's CDR3 is CASSLEVGPAGYTF. The CDR3 DNA reads TGTGCCAGCAGCTTGGAGGTCGGCCCGGCTGGCTACACCTTC. The chain couples TRBV7-2 to TRBJ1-2; D remains ambiguous. Germline-derived CDR1 and CDR2 are SGHTA and FQGNSA. The CDR3 sequence is 14 residues long. With 3 bases removed from V and 7 bases from J, the gap between germline ends came to 15 bases.

This clone has just a few counts. V gene TRBV29-1 combines with J gene TRBJ2-7; the D is unclear. This CDR3 has 11 residues. V dropped 4 bases and J dropped 4 bases, with 8 bases sitting between them. Germline V lookup: CDR1 SQVTM, CDR2 ANQGSEA. Here the CDR3 DNA reads TGCAGCGTTGTATGGAGTTACGAGCAGTACTTC. Protein sequence: CSVVWSYEQYF.

Comments on this clone: Other nucleotide sequences from this sample produce the same CDR3. The V call is TRBV5-1, the J call TRBJ1-5; TRBD1 matches 8 bases. Germline-derived CDR1 and CDR2 are SGHRS and YFSETQ. V was pared by 0 bases and J by 4 bases, with 0 bases of the junction left unmatched. The CDR3 loop spans 14 amino acids. For the CDR3, the DNA is TGCGCCAGCAGCTTGGGGACAGGGAATCAGCCCCAGCATTTT. Encoded protein: CASSLGTGNQPQHF.

The CDR3 region is CASSPIQGGETQYF. As DNA, the CDR3 is TGTGCCAGCTCACCTATACAGGGCGGGGAGACCCAGTACTTC. The chain recombines TRBV18 with TRBJ2-5, with a tentative D call TRBD1 (6 bases). V was pared by 3 bases and J by 5 bases, with 13 bases between. This CDR3 has 14 residues. Germline CDR1 and CDR2: KGHSH and LQKENI.

The rearrangement links TRBV7-8 to TRBJ1-3; TRBD1 matches 9 bases. The CDR3 consists of 15 residues. Looked up from germline, CDR1 is SGHVS and CDR2 is FQNEAQ. V was pared by 5 bases and J by 3 bases, with 5 bases of the junction left unmatched. DNA of the CDR3: TGTGCCAGCAGCCCAACAGGGGGCAGTGGAAACACCATATATTTT. Translating gives CASSPTGGSGNTIYF.

This sequence joins TRBV4-1 and TRBJ2-7; the match to TRBD2 covers 7 bases. CDR3 length equals 16 residues. With V trimmed by 2 bases and J by 1 base, 8 bases remained unmatched. The germline V gene encodes CDR1 MGHRA and CDR2 YSYEKL. CDR3 in amino acids: CASSQFSGAISYEQYF. CDR3 in DNA: TGCGCCAGCAGCCAATTCAGCGGGGCCATTTCCTACGAGCAGTACTTC.

The V call is TRBV5-1, the J call TRBJ1-1; TRBD1 might be the D (6 bases). Germline V CDR1 and CDR2: SGHRS, YFSETQ. Trimming took off 0 bases at V and 1 base at J, with 10 bases between the two ends. CDR3 length: 15 amino acids. CDR3 nucleotides: TGCGCCAGCAGCTTGGGAGGGGGGGCGAACACTGAAGCTTTCTTT. This sequence encodes CASSLGGGANTEAFF.

This clone has a single count. This chain connects TRBV5-1 to TRBJ2-3, with a possible D match to TRBD1 (5 bases). This CDR3 is 14 amino acids long. V lost 6 bases and J lost 1, with 12 bases in between. Germline CDR1 SGHRS, CDR2 YFSETQ. CDR3 in amino acids: CASKLTAGTDTQYF. The CDR3 DNA follows: TGCGCCAGCAAATTGACAGCCGGCACAGATACGCAGTATTTT.

This clone has only one observation. This same CDR3 is encoded by further DNA sequences in the sample. V and J are TRBV5-1 and TRBJ2-1; TRBD1 matches at 7 bases. Germline V lookup: CDR1 SGHRS, CDR2 YFSETQ. There are 15 residues in the CDR3. With V trimmed by 2 bases and J by 0 bases, 2 bases remained unmatched. CDR3 amino acids: CASSLGGGSYNEQFF. The DNA for the CDR3 is TGCGCCAGCAGCTTAGGGGGCGGCTCCTACAATGAGCAGTTCTTC.

The chain couples TRBV27 to TRBJ2-5, with TRBD2 identical over 12 bases. V lost 6 bases to trimming and J lost 4 bases; unmatched junction nucleotides: 6. CDR3 length equals 15 residues. Germline V lookup: CDR1 MNHEY, CDR2 SMNVEV (reference sequence). This CDR3 is CASSLLAGGLETQYF. The CDR3 DNA reads TGTGCCAGCAGCCTACTAGCGGGGGGTTTAGAGACCCAGTACTTC.

This sequence joins TRBV11-2 and TRBJ1-2; 9 bases align to TRBD1. The CDR3 length is 17 residues. From germline, CDR1 is SGHAT and CDR2 FQNNGV. Germline trimming cut 5 bases from V and 5 bases from J; bases unmatched to any gene: 15. Written as DNA, the CDR3 is TGTGCCAGCAGCACCCGGGACAGGGTAGAGGAGGGGTATGGCTACACCTTC. It yields the protein CASSTRDRVEEGYGYTF.

The V gene is TRBV2, the J gene TRBJ1-5; D is perhaps TRBD1 (5 bases). V lost 3 bases, J lost 2 bases, and 11 bases lay in between. The germline gives CDR1 SNHLY, CDR2 FYNNEI. There are 15 residues in the CDR3. The CDR3 sequence: CASSDRDYRNQPQHF. The DNA of the CDR3 is TGTGCCAGCAGTGACAGGGACTATCGCAATCAGCCCCAGCATTTT.

The genes are TRBV25-1 and TRBJ2-5; 9 bases are a match to TRBD2. Looked up from germline, CDR1 is MGHDK and CDR2 is SYGVNS. The CDR3 covers 16 residues. The ends lost 3 bases at V and 1 base at J; junction bases unmatched: 6. CDR3: CASSDARGGTQETQYF. The CDR3 DNA is TGTGCCAGCAGTGACGCGCGGGGGGGCACCCAAGAGACCCAGTACTTC. The variable domain in full, completed from reference TRBV25-1 and TRBJ2-5, reads EADIYQTPRYLVIGTGKKITLECSQTMGHDKMYWYQQDPGMELHLIHYSYGVNSTEKGDLSSESTVSRIRTEHFPLTLESARPSHTSQYLCASSDARGGTQETQYFGPGTRLLVL.

As concerns this clone: No conserved phenylalanine or tryptophan is present at the end of the CDR3, so a read error is the likely explanation. The chain is built from TRBV6-5 and TRBJ1-2; 9 bases are a match to TRBD1. CDR3 size: 14 residues. Germline V gene sequence: CDR1 MNHEY, CDR2 SVGAGI. V lost 2 bases and J lost 8; bases outside the gene matches: 6. The CDR3 sequence is CASSYQQGAEGYTV. DNA for the CDR3: TGTGCCAGCAGTTACCAACAGGGGGCGGAAGGCTACACCGTC.